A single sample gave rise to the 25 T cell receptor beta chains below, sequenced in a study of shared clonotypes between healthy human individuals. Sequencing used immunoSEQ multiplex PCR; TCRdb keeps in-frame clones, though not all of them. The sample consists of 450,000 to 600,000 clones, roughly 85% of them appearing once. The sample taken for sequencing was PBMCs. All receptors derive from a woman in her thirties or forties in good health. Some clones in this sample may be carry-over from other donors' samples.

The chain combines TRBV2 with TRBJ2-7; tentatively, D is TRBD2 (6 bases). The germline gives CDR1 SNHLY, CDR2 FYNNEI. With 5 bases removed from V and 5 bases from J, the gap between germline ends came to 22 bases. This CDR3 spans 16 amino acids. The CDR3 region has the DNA TGTGCCAGCAGTATATCCGGGGGATGGAGAAACGACGAGCAGTACTTC. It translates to CASSISGGWRNDEQYF.

Written as DNA, the CDR3 is TGTGCTAGTTCTGAAGGAGAGACCCAGTACTTC. This gives the protein CASSEGETQYF. The chain employs TRBV12-5 and TRBJ2-5; unclear D gene. The CDR3 loop spans 11 amino acids. V lost 8 bases to trimming and J lost 4 bases, with 8 bases between them. Germline CDR1 LGHNT, CDR2 FRNRAP.

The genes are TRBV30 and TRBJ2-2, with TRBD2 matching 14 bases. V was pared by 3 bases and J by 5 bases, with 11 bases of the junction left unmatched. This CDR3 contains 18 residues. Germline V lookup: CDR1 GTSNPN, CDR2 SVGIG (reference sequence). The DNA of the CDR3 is TGTGCCTGGAGGCGGGGACTAGCGGGAGACACCGGGACCGGGGAGCTGTTTTTT. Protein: CAWRRGLAGDTGTGELFF.

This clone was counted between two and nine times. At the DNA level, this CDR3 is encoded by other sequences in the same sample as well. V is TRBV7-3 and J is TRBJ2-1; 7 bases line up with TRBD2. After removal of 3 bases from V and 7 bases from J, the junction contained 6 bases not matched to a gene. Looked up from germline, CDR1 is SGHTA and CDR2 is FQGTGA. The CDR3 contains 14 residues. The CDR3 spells CASSLAGVANEQFF. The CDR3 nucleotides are TGTGCCAGCAGCTTGGCGGGAGTGGCAAATGAGCAGTTCTTC.

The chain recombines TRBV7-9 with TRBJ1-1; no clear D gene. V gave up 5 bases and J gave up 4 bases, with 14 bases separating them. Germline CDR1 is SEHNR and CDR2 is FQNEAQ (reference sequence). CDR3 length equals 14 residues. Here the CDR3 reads CASSPTMGSTEAFF. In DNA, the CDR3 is TGTGCCAGCAGCCCGACCATGGGGAGCACTGAAGCTTTCTTT.

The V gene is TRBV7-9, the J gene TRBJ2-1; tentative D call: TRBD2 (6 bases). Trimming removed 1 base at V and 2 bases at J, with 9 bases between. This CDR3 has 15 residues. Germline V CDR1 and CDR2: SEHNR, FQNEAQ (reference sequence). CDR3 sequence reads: CASSLVEGPYNEQFF. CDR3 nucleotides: TGTGCCAGCAGCTTAGTGGAGGGACCCTACAATGAGCAGTTCTTC.

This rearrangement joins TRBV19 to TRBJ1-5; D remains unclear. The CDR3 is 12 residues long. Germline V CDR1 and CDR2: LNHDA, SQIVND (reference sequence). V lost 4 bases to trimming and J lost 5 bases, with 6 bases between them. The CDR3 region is CASSKRDQPQHF. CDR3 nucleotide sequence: TGTGCCAGTAGTAAACGAGATCAGCCCCAGCATTTT.

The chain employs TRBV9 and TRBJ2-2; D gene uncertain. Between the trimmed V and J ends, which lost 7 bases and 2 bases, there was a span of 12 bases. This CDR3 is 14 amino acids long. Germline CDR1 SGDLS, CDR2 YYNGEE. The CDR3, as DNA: TGTGCCAGCCGAAGGCAGCCCAACACCGGGGAGCTGTTTTTT. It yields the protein CASRRQPNTGELFF.

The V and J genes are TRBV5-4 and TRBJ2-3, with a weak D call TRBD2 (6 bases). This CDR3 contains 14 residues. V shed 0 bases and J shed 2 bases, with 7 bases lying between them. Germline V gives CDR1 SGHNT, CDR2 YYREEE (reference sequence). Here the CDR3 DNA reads TGTGCCAGCAGCTTGGGGCGGGACACAGATACGCAGTATTTT. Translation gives CASSLGRDTDTQYF.

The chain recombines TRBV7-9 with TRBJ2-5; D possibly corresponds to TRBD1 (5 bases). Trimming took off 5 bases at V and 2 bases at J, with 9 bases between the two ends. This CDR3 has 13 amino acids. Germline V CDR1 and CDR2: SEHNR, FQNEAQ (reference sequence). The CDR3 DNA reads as TGTGCCAGCAGCCTGACAGCTCAAGAGACCCAGTACTTC. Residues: CASSLTAQETQYF.

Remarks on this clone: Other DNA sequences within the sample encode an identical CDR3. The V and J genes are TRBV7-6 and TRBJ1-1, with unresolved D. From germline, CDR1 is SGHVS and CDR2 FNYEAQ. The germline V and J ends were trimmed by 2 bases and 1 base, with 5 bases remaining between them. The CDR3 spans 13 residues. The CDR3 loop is CASSLRTNTEAFF. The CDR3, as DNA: TGTGCCAGCAGCTTAAGGACGAACACTGAAGCTTTCTTT.

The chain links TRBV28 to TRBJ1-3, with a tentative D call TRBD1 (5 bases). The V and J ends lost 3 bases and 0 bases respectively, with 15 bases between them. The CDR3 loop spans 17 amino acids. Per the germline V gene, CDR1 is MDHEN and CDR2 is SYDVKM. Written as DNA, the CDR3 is TGTGCCAGCAGTTTGGGGGGGGGAGAACCCTCTGGAAACACCATATATTTT. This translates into CASSLGGGEPSGNTIYF. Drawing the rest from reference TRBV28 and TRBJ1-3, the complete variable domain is DVKVTQSSRYLVKRTGEKVFLECVQDMDHENMFWYRQDPGLGLRLIYFSYDVKMKEKGDIPEGYSVSREKKERFSLILESASTNQTSMYLCASSLGGGEPSGNTIYFGEGSWLTVV.

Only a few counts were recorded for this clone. The CDR3 bases are TGTGCCAGCAGTGCAACGGACAGGGGCTATCAGCCCCAGCATTTT. Translation: CASSATDRGYQPQHF. The J gene is TRBJ1-5, the V gene TRBV6-1, with TRBD1 identical over 9 bases. Germline V lookup: CDR1 MNHNS, CDR2 SASEGT. J gave up 5 bases and V 4 bases, and 6 bases lay outside the gene matches. This CDR3 contains 15 residues.

The CDR3, as DNA: TGTGCCAGCAGCTTAGGACCCGGACGCCAAGAGACCCAGTACTTC. Translated, it gives CASSLGPGRQETQYF. The genes are TRBV7-3 and TRBJ2-5; D not certain. The CDR3 is 15 amino acids. The V end lost 2 bases, the J end lost 1 base, and 11 bases lay between the germline ends. Germline values: CDR1 SGHTA, CDR2 FQGTGA.

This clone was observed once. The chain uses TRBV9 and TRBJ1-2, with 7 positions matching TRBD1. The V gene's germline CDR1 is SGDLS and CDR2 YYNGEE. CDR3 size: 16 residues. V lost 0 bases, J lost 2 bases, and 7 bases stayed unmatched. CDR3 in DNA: TGTGCCAGCAGCGTAGCCTGGGACAGCGACAACTATGGCTACACCTTC. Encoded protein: CASSVAWDSDNYGYTF.

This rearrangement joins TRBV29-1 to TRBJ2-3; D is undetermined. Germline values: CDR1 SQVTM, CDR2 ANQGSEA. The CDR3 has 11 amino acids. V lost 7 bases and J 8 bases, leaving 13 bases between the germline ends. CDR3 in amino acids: CSAGDMITQYF. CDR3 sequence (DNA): TGCAGCGCTGGGGATATGATTACGCAGTATTTT.

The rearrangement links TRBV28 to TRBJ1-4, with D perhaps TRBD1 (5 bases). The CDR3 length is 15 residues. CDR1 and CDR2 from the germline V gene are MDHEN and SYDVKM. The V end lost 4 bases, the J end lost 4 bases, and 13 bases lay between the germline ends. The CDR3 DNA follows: TGTGCCAGCAGTTCCCCCGCAGGGCTTAATGAAAAACTGTTTTTT. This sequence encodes CASSSPAGLNEKLFF.

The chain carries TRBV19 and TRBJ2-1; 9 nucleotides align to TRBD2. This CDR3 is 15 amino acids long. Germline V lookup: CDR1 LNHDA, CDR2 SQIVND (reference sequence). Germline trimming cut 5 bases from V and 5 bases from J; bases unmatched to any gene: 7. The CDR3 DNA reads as TGTGCCAGTAGTCGGTCTAGCGGGACTCACAATGAGCAGTTCTTC. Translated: CASSRSSGTHNEQFF.

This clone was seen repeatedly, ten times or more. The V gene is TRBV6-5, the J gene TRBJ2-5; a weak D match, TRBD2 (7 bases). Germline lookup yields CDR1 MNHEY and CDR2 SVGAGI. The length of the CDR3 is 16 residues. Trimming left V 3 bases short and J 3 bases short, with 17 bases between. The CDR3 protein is CASSYKGGGYEETQYF. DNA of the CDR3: TGTGCCAGCAGTTATAAGGGGGGGGGATATGAAGAGACCCAGTACTTC.

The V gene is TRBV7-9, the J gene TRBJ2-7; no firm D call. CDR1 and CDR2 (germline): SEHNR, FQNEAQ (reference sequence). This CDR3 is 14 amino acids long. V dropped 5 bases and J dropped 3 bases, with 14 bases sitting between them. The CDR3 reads CASSTTDPSYEQYF. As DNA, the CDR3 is TGTGCCAGCAGCACCACGGACCCGAGCTACGAGCAGTACTTC.

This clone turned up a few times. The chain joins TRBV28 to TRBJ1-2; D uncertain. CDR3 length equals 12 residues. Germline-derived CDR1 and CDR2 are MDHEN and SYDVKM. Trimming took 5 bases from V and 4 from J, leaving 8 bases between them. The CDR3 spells CASSREFYGYTF. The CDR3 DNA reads TGTGCCAGCAGTAGGGAATTCTATGGCTACACCTTC.

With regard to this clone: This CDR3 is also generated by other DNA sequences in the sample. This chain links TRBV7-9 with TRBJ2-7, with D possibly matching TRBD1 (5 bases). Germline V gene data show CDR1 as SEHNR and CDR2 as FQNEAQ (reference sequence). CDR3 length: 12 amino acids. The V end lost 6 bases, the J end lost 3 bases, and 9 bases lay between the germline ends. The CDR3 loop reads CASSRQGYEQYF. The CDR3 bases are TGTGCCAGCAGTCGCCAGGGCTACGAGCAGTACTTC. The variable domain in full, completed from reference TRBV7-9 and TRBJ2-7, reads DTGVSQNPRHKITKRGQNVTFRCDPISEHNRLYWYRQTLGQGPEFLTYFQNEAQLEKSRLLSDRFSAERPKGSFSTLEIQRTEQGDSAMYLCASSRQGYEQYFGPGTRLTVT.

Here the CDR3 reads CASSYSVSGSWEQYF. CDR3 DNA sequence: TGTGCCAGCAGTTACTCCGTTAGCGGGAGTTGGGAGCAGTACTTC. The J gene is TRBJ2-7, the V gene TRBV6-5; TRBD2 matches at 9 bases. In germline, CDR1 is MNHEY, CDR2 SVGAGI. The CDR3 loop spans 15 amino acids. J was trimmed by 7 bases and V by 0 bases; bases with no gene match: 7.

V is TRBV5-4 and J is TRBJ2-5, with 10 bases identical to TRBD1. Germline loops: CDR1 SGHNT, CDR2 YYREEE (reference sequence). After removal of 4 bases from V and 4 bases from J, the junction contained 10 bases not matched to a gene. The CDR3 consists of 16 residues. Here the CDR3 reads CASSPSGQGNRETQYF. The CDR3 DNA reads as TGTGCCAGCAGCCCCTCGGGACAGGGGAATCGAGAGACCCAGTACTTC.

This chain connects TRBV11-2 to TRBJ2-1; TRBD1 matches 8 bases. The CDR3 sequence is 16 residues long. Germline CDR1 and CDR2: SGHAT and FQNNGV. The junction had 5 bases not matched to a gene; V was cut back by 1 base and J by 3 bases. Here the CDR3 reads CASSLVSGGIYNEQFF. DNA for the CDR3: TGTGCCAGCAGCTTAGTTTCAGGGGGCATCTACAATGAGCAGTTCTTC.